This T cell receptor (beta chain) was recorded in a study of blood T cell repertoires in COVID-19. Study-level information: COVID-19 samples collected from the United States, Italy and Spain covered acute and convalescent phases. PBMCs, B-cell-depleted T cells, or T cells were the source of the cDNA or gDNA that made up the material.

V was shortened by 5 bases and J by 3 bases, with 15 bases between the two germline ends. Per germline, CDR1 LNHDA and CDR2 SQIVND (reference sequence). The CDR3 spans 15 residues. Original handling: Scientists estimated how many nucleated cells there were by amplifying reference gene primers. Here immunoSEQ multiplex PCR was the method, and the copy in TCRdb shows in-frame clones only, minus some. D and trimming come from the DNA, and the V and J calls and clone size come from that table. The sample comprises 650,000 to 800,000 clones, approximately 90% of which are singletons, and about 0.24% rests with the top ten.

The TCR sequence derives from a woman under 30 with acute or convalescent COVID-19. Sequenced material: peripheral blood. The V and J genes are TRBV19 and TRBJ2-3; D is possibly TRBD2 (6 bases). The CDR3 nucleotides read TGTGCCAGTAGTCCCCGGTTAGCGGAGACAGATACGCAGTATTTT. Its protein is CASSPRLAETDTQYF.